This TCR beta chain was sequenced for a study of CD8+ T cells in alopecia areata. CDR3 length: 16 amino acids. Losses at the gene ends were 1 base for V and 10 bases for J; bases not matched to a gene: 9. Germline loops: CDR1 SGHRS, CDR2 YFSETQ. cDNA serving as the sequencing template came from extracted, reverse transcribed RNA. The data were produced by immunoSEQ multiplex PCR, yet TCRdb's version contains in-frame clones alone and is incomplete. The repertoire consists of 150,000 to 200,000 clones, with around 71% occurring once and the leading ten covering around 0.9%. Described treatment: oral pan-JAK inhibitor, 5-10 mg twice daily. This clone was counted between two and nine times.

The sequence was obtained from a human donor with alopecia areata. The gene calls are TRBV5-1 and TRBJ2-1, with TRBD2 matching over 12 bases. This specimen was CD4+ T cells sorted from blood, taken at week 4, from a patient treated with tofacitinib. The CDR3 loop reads CASSLLASGGAREQFF. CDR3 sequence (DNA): TGCGCCAGCAGCTTGCTGGCTAGCGGGGGGGCAAGGGAGCAGTTCTTC.